What follows is one TCR beta chain and its context. These data originate in a study of blood T cell repertoires in COVID-19. Whole-study context: The United States, Italy and Spain were the sources of the acute and convalescent COVID-19 samples.

Recruited during active infection, patients (from Seattle) were subsequently followed longitudinally. Methods used by the authors: Quantification of nucleated cells was approximated via reference gene primer amplification. Using immunoSEQ multiplex PCR, the repertoire was profiled, and TCRdb retains in-frame clones only, with some absent. V and J calls and clone size are given by that table; D and trimming were obtained from the DNA. This table has more than 300,000 clones, roughly 90% appearing once. Germline CDR1 KGHSH, CDR2 LQKENI. The CDR3 totals 15 residues. V lost 2 bases, J lost 0 bases, and 8 bases lay in between.

The V and J genes are TRBV18 and TRBJ1-3; D is unresolved. This sequence was found in a woman aged 40-49 years with COVID-19, enrolled during active disease. Sequencing used peripheral blood. The CDR3 reads CASSPAGLSGNTIYF. As DNA, the CDR3 is TGTGCCAGCTCACCAGCAGGCCTCTCTGGAAACACCATATATTTT.